Presented here are 31 T cell receptor beta chains from one specimen sequenced in a study of T cell responses to AZD1222 COVID-19 vaccine. Libraries were prepared by immunoSEQ multiplex PCR; TCRdb keeps only in-frame clonotypes and omits some of them. The table has 130,000 or so clones, over 90% seen once; the top ten hold 0.91%. The sequencing used peripheral blood, collected on day 0 of MenACWY control vaccination. The receptor set was obtained from an adult in good health.

The chain couples TRBV5-1 to TRBJ1-4; D perhaps matches TRBD1 (5 bases). Germline CDR1 and CDR2: SGHRS and YFSETQ. The germline V and J ends were trimmed by 1 base and 6 bases, with 13 bases remaining between them. The CDR3 is made up of 15 amino acids. CDR3 region: CASSLWGEGDEKLFF. The CDR3 region has the DNA TGCGCCAGCAGCTTGTGGGGGGAAGGCGATGAAAAACTGTTTTTT.

The J gene is TRBJ1-2, the V gene TRBV28; D unclear. This CDR3 is 14 amino acids long. Trimming cost V 3 bases and J 2 bases, with 10 bases left between them. Per germline, CDR1 MDHEN and CDR2 SYDVKM. DNA for the CDR3: TGTGCCAGCAGTTTTAATATAGTCAACTATGGCTACACCTTC. This gives the protein CASSFNIVNYGYTF.

This clone occurred a few times. Other nucleotide sequences in the sample specify the same CDR3. This CDR3 is CASSLDGSRYGYTF. The CDR3 DNA is TGCGCCAGCAGCTTGGATGGCAGCCGATATGGCTACACCTTC. The rearrangement links TRBV5-1 to TRBJ1-2, with D hard to call. The germline CDR1 and CDR2 sequences are SGHRS and YFSETQ. Trimming took 0 bases from V and 5 from J, leaving 11 bases between them. The CDR3 covers 14 residues.

This rearrangement joins TRBV12-3 or TRBV12-4 to TRBJ1-1; D remains ambiguous. Trimming shortened V by 6 bases and J by 6 bases, and 11 bases separated the two germline ends. The CDR3 is 12 amino acids. The CDR3 DNA sequence: TGTGCCAGCAGACCACCGAGCTCTGAAGCTTTCTTT. Protein sequence: CASRPPSSEAFF.

This chain uses TRBV3-1 (or the pseudogene TRBV3-2) with TRBJ1-2; D ambiguous. CDR1 and CDR2 (germline): LGHDT, YNNKEL (reference sequence). The germline V and J ends were trimmed by 1 base and 3 bases, with 12 bases remaining between them. This CDR3 spans 15 amino acids. CDR3 DNA sequence: TGTGCCAGCAGCCAAGGAGCCGCCTTTCACTATGGCTACACCTTC. Encoded protein: CASSQGAAFHYGYTF.

This clone was counted only a few times. The J gene is TRBJ2-7, the V gene TRBV4-1; the D is unclear. V lost 0 bases, J lost 4 bases, and 10 bases lay in between. Germline values: CDR1 MGHRA, CDR2 YSYEKL. This CDR3 comprises 14 residues. CDR3 DNA sequence: TGCGCCAGCAGCCAAGATTGGTCGTTTTACGAGCAGTACTTC. Its translation: CASSQDWSFYEQYF.

This chain joins TRBV24-1 and TRBJ2-3, with TRBD1 matching over 9 bases. Germline CDR1 reads KGHDR; CDR2 reads SFDVKD. The V segment lost 3 bases and the J segment 2 bases; nucleotides outside the gene matches: 5. There are 16 residues in the CDR3. The chain's CDR3 is CATSDLGQGNTDTQYF. In nucleotides, the CDR3 is TGTGCCACCAGTGATCTGGGACAGGGCAACACAGATACGCAGTATTTT.

CDR3 nucleotide sequence: TGTGCCAGCAGCCAAGATGTGCAGGGACCAAGGCCCCAGCATTTT. Encoded protein: CASSQDVQGPRPQHF. The J gene is TRBJ1-5, the V gene TRBV3-1 (or the pseudogene TRBV3-2); D is possibly TRBD1 (5 bases). V shed 0 bases and J shed 9 bases, with 15 bases lying between them. This CDR3 comprises 15 residues. Germline CDR1 reads LGHDT; CDR2 reads YNNKEL (reference sequence).

In its sample, this clone was seen once. The rearrangement uses TRBV6-5 and TRBJ1-2, with D uncertain. The CDR3 has 14 residues. The germline CDR1 and CDR2 sequences are MNHEY and SVGAGI. The ends were cut back, 7 bases at V and 7 bases at J, with 19 bases in the middle. In DNA form, the CDR3 reads TGTGCCAGCAAGGAGACGAGCGCATCAAGTGGCTACACCTTC. Protein: CASKETSASSGYTF.

This clone occurred a few times. The CDR3 bases are TGCGCCAGCAGCCAAGAAGGGGCAGGTGATACAACTAATGAAAAACTGTTTTTT. It codes for CASSQEGAGDTTNEKLFF. The chain combines TRBV4-3 with TRBJ1-4, with D possibly matching TRBD1 (5 bases). Germline assignment: CDR1 LGHNA and CDR2 YSLEER. Trimming took off 0 bases at V and 0 bases at J, with 14 bases between the two ends. There are 18 residues in the CDR3.

The gene calls are TRBV12-3 or TRBV12-4 and TRBJ1-2; D gene ambiguous. V lost 6 bases to trimming and J lost 4 bases, with 6 bases between them. There are 11 residues in the CDR3. The CDR3 reads CASSQAYGYTF. CDR3 nucleotide sequence: TGTGCCAGCAGCCAGGCCTATGGCTACACCTTC.

The chain uses TRBV9 and TRBJ2-3; no firm D call. Trimming took off 4 bases at V and 3 bases at J, with 12 bases between the two ends. The germline V gene has CDR1 SGDLS and CDR2 YYNGEE. The CDR3 loop spans 14 amino acids. CDR3 sequence: CASSPSGVTDTQYF. CDR3 in DNA: TGTGCCAGCAGCCCCAGTGGGGTTACAGATACGCAGTATTTT.

This clone was picked up one time. The DNA of the CDR3 is TGTGCCAGCAGTCAGTATACAGGGGGGAAAGCTTTCTTT. This encodes CASSQYTGGKAFF. This chain connects TRBV28 to TRBJ1-1, with 8 bases lining up with TRBD1. J gave up 9 bases and V 5 bases, and 8 bases lay outside the gene matches. Per germline, CDR1 MDHEN and CDR2 SYDVKM. This CDR3 has 13 residues.

The V gene is TRBV7-2, the J gene TRBJ2-3; D may be TRBD2 (5 bases). CDR1 SGHTA and CDR2 FQGNSA come from the germline V gene. The V and J ends lost 5 bases and 6 bases respectively, with 12 bases between them. This CDR3 region has 13 residues. CDR3: CASSDAWEDTQYF. The CDR3 DNA follows: TGTGCCAGCAGCGACGCATGGGAGGATACGCAGTATTTT.

The rearrangement links TRBV2 to TRBJ1-4; no clear D. The CDR3 loop spans 17 amino acids. Germline CDR1 reads SNHLY; CDR2 reads FYNNEI. Trimming pared 3 bases from V and 0 bases from J, leaving 14 bases between. The CDR3 nucleotides read TGTGCCAGCAGTGATTTAGACTGGAGGGCAACTAATGAAAAACTGTTTTTT. This translates into CASSDLDWRATNEKLFF. The full variable domain, rest sourced from reference TRBV2 and TRBJ1-4, is EPEVTQTPSHQVTQMGQEVILRCVPISNHLYFYWYRQILGQKVEFLVSFYNNEISEKSEIFDDQFSVERPDGSNFTLKIRSTKLEDSAMYFCASSDLDWRATNEKLFFGSGTQLSVL.

The CDR3 is CASSVNFAGTSGGYTF. The CDR3 coding sequence is TGTGCCAGCAGCGTAAATTTTGCTGGGACCTCGGGTGGCTACACCTTC. This chain connects TRBV9 to TRBJ1-2; perhaps TRBD1 as D (5 bases). This CDR3 is 16 amino acids long. Germline V gene lookup returns CDR1 SGDLS and CDR2 YYNGEE. Trimming took 1 base from V and 7 from J, leaving 20 bases between them. The full variable domain, with the rest looked up from reference TRBV9 and TRBJ1-2, is DSGVTQTPKHLITATGQRVTLRCSPRSGDLSVYWYQQSLDQGLQFLIQYYNGEERAKGNILERFSAQQFPDLHSELNLSSLELGDSALYFCASSVNFAGTSGGYTFGSGTRLTVV.

The gene calls are TRBV2 and TRBJ2-3; D is undetermined. The germline V and J ends were trimmed by 1 base and 3 bases, with 5 bases remaining between them. There are 13 residues in the CDR3. The germline CDR1 and CDR2 sequences are SNHLY and FYNNEI. DNA of the CDR3: TGTGCCAGCAGTGAAGAGGGAACAGATACGCAGTATTTT. It specifies CASSEEGTDTQYF.

The V gene is TRBV24-1, the J gene TRBJ2-3, with a tentative D call TRBD2 (5 bases). This CDR3 is 15 amino acids long. Trimming took off 4 bases at V and 6 bases at J, with 16 bases between the two ends. Germline CDR1 KGHDR, CDR2 SFDVKD. CDR3 sequence reads: CATSDLDSTLDTQYF. The CDR3 DNA is TGTGCCACCAGTGACCTGGACTCTACTCTGGATACGCAGTATTTT.

The rearrangement joins TRBV6-5 to TRBJ1-1; weak D call: TRBD1 (5 bases). The V gene lost 6 bases and the J gene lost 10 bases, with 21 bases spanning the gap. This CDR3 region has 14 residues. Germline CDR1 MNHEY, CDR2 SVGAGI. In DNA form, the CDR3 reads TGTGCCAGCAGCCAGGGCAGGGCCATTGTGGGAGCTTTCTTT. It translates to CASSQGRAIVGAFF.

The gene calls are TRBV18 and TRBJ2-5, with a possible D match to TRBD1 (5 bases). This CDR3 is 14 amino acids long. V lost 0 bases to trimming and J lost 5 bases, with 10 bases between them. Germline loops: CDR1 KGHSH, CDR2 LQKENI. The CDR3 is CASSPPSGRETQYF. The DNA for the CDR3 is TGTGCCAGCTCACCACCTTCAGGGCGGGAGACCCAGTACTTC. The variable domain in full, completed from reference TRBV18 and TRBJ2-5, reads NAGVMQNPRHLVRRRGQEARLRCSPMKGHSHVYWYRQLPEEGLKFMVYLQKENIIDESGMPKERFSAEFPKEGPSILRIQQVVRGDSAAYFCASSPPSGRETQYFGPGTRLLVL.

This chain joins TRBV27 and TRBJ2-7, with 10 bases identical to TRBD1. V was pared by 4 bases and J by 4 bases, with 10 bases of the junction left unmatched. This CDR3 contains 16 residues. Germline values: CDR1 MNHEY, CDR2 SMNVEV (reference sequence). The chain's CDR3 is CASSSRPTGGLYEQYF. DNA for the CDR3: TGTGCCAGCAGTTCCCGGCCGACAGGGGGCCTGTACGAGCAGTACTTC.

V gene TRBV6-2 or TRBV6-3 combines with J gene TRBJ1-1, with a weak D call TRBD1 (5 bases). This CDR3 spans 14 amino acids. CDR1 MNHEY and CDR2 SVGEGT come from the germline V gene. V was cut by 2 bases and J by 4 bases, with 11 bases left in between. The CDR3 nucleotides are TGTGCCAGCAGTTACAAAGGGACTGCCACTGAAGCTTTCTTT. It specifies CASSYKGTATEAFF.

This chain connects TRBV15 to TRBJ1-5; 7 positions agree with TRBD1. The trim removed 3 bases at V and 3 bases at J, leaving 8 bases unmatched. The CDR3 extends over 16 amino acids. The germline CDR1 and CDR2 sequences are LNHNV and YYDKDF (reference sequence). The CDR3 sequence: CATSSGTASHNQPQHF. The CDR3 region has the DNA TGTGCCACCAGCAGTGGGACAGCCTCCCACAATCAGCCCCAGCATTTT.

This clone was counted once. The rearrangement uses TRBV19 and TRBJ1-5; D call uncertain. Trimming shortened V by 1 base and J by 6 bases, and 10 bases separated the two germline ends. In germline, CDR1 is LNHDA, CDR2 SQIVND (reference sequence). The CDR3 is 14 amino acids. The CDR3 nucleotides are TGTGCCAGTAGTATAGGTAAAGGCCCTCAGCCCCAGCATTTT. Residues: CASSIGKGPQPQHF.

The chain links TRBV2 to TRBJ2-7; 9 bases align to TRBD1. J lost 4 bases, V lost 8 bases, and 9 bases had no gene match. CDR3 length equals 14 residues. Germline CDR1 and CDR2: SNHLY and FYNNEI. CDR3 sequence reads: CASLRTGDRYEQYF. Here the CDR3 DNA reads TGTGCCAGCCTTCGGACAGGGGATCGGTACGAGCAGTACTTC.

The rearrangement uses TRBV5-4 and TRBJ2-7, with D unclear. V lost 0 bases, J lost 1 base, and 11 bases lay in between. Germline V CDR1 and CDR2: SGHNT, YYREEE (reference sequence). The CDR3 is 15 amino acids. CDR3 in amino acids: CASSLAPVGSYEQYF. As DNA, the CDR3 is TGTGCCAGCAGCTTGGCCCCCGTGGGGTCCTACGAGCAGTACTTC.

The chain employs TRBV25-1 and TRBJ1-6; D is unclear. Germline V gives CDR1 MGHDK, CDR2 SYGVNS. The V gene lost 3 bases and the J gene lost 7 bases, with 7 bases spanning the gap. The CDR3 has 13 residues. The CDR3 protein is CASSELWNSPLHF. The CDR3 nucleotides are TGTGCCAGCAGTGAGCTGTGGAATTCACCCCTCCACTTT.

The V and J genes are TRBV4-2 and TRBJ1-1; perhaps TRBD1 as D (5 bases). V was clipped by 3 bases and J by 5 bases, with 16 bases between them. Germline V lookup: CDR1 LGHNA, CDR2 YNFKEQ. The CDR3 spans 15 residues. The CDR3 coding sequence is TGTGCCAGCAGCCAGAGGAGGACACGAGGGACTGAAGCTTTCTTT. Translating gives CASSQRRTRGTEAFF.

The J gene is TRBJ2-6, the V gene TRBV27; no clear D gene. V shed 5 bases and J shed 0 bases, with 5 bases lying between them. There are 14 residues in the CDR3. Germline CDR1 and CDR2: MNHEY and SMNVEV (reference sequence). Here the CDR3 DNA reads TGTGCCAGCAGTCAAAGCTCTGGGGCCAACGTCCTGACTTTC. It codes for CASSQSSGANVLTF.

This clone was counted at least ten times. This rearrangement joins TRBV7-8 to TRBJ1-1; D unclear. Germline CDR1 and CDR2: SGHVS and FQNEAQ. This CDR3 is built from 13 residues. V lost 2 bases and J 2 bases, leaving 6 bases between the germline ends. CDR3 amino acids: CASSLSSNTEAFF. The DNA of the CDR3 is TGTGCCAGCAGCTTAAGCAGTAACACTGAAGCTTTCTTT.

This chain uses TRBV7-2 with TRBJ1-4; D uncertain. In germline, CDR1 is SGHTA, CDR2 FQGNSA. This CDR3 region has 13 residues. The germline V and J ends were trimmed by 6 bases and 8 bases, with 13 bases remaining between them. The CDR3 sequence: CASSRSTGEKLFF. The CDR3, as DNA: TGTGCCAGCAGTCGATCCACGGGCGAAAAACTGTTTTTT.